These T cell receptor beta chains were read from a single sample in a study of blood T cell repertoires in COVID-19. Method: immunoSEQ multiplex PCR; TCRdb's copy keeps in-frame clones and lacks some. The sample shows roughly 87,000 clones, roughly 89% of them seen only once. Sequencing was performed on peripheral blood. The receptors were sampled from an elderly woman with active COVID-19. CDR3s leave out the opening cysteine and the closing phenylalanine or tryptophan.

V gene: TRBV19; J gene: TRBJ1-1; CDR3 length: 11; CDR3 protein: ASSGQLNTEAF
V gene: TRBV25-1; J gene: TRBJ2-3; CDR3 length: 10; CDR3 protein: ASSGHWDTQY
V gene: TRBV12-3/TRBV12-4; J gene: TRBJ2-3; CDR3 length: 9; CDR3 protein: ASQEVDTQY
V gene: TRBV12-3/TRBV12-4; J gene: TRBJ2-2; CDR3 length: 11; CDR3 protein: ASSIGGTGELF
V gene: TRBV19; J gene: TRBJ2-2; CDR3 length: 11; CDR3 protein: ASTRDYTGELF
V gene: TRBV5-1; J gene: TRBJ1-5; CDR3 length: 12; CDR3 protein: ASSLDGAGQPQH
V gene: TRBV15; J gene: TRBJ2-1; CDR3 length: 10; CDR3 protein: ATSRGFDEQF
V gene: TRBV6-5; J gene: TRBJ2-3; CDR3 length: 13; CDR3 protein: ASSPMTSVTDTQY
V gene: TRBV28; J gene: TRBJ1-5; CDR3 length: 13; CDR3 protein: ASRSGFHLGQPQH
V gene: TRBV2; J gene: TRBJ2-5; CDR3 length: 13; CDR3 protein: ASSERGTNRETQY
V gene: TRBV28; J gene: TRBJ1-2; CDR3 length: 10; CDR3 protein: ASNNRDYGYT
V gene: TRBV6-2/TRBV6-3; J gene: TRBJ1-5; CDR3 length: 13; CDR3 protein: ASSPTGSLSQPQH
V gene: TRBV2; J gene: TRBJ2-2; CDR3 length: 13; CDR3 protein: ASSKGREAGGELF
V gene: TRBV2; J gene: TRBJ1-1; CDR3 length: 11; CDR3 protein: ADKRGLNTEAF
V gene: TRBV11-1; J gene: TRBJ2-1; CDR3 length: 13; CDR3 protein: ASSFKLAADNEQF
V gene: TRBV7-9; J gene: TRBJ1-1; CDR3 length: 13; CDR3 protein: ASSLWSRGGTEAF
V gene: TRBV5-1; J gene: TRBJ2-3; CDR3 length: 13; CDR3 protein: ASSDRTGGIDTQY
V gene: TRBV5-4; J gene: TRBJ2-2; CDR3 length: 13; CDR3 protein: ASSASGRGTGELF
V gene: TRBV2; J gene: TRBJ2-5; CDR3 length: 11; CDR3 protein: ASGWDSQETQY
V gene: TRBV28; J gene: TRBJ2-3; CDR3 length: 13; CDR3 protein: ASSPPIQGTDTQY
V gene: TRBV3-1/TRBV3-2; J gene: TRBJ2-7; CDR3 length: 12; CDR3 protein: ASSRTSGSYEQY
V gene: TRBV10-3; J gene: TRBJ2-2; CDR3 length: 14; CDR3 protein: AISDYGTSGGGELF
V gene: TRBV25-1; J gene: TRBJ2-3; CDR3 length: 12; CDR3 protein: ASSESRLLNTQY
V gene: TRBV7-9; J gene: TRBJ1-2; CDR3 length: 12; CDR3 protein: ASSLGGQGSGYT
V gene: TRBV12-3/TRBV12-4; J gene: TRBJ2-1; CDR3 length: 10; CDR3 protein: ASSFPLREQF
V gene: TRBV27; J gene: TRBJ2-1; CDR3 length: 11; CDR3 protein: ASSSLGPNEQF
V gene: TRBV4-1; J gene: TRBJ2-2; CDR3 length: 10; CDR3 protein: ASAQVIGELF
V gene: TRBV5-1; J gene: TRBJ2-7; CDR3 length: 10; CDR3 protein: ASSLDEEEQY
V gene: TRBV10-1; J gene: TRBJ1-2; CDR3 length: 12; CDR3 protein: ASSERPSGYGYT
V gene: TRBV10-3; J gene: TRBJ2-1; CDR3 length: 16; CDR3 protein: AIRGTGTSGRAYNEQF
V gene: TRBV5-1; J gene: TRBJ2-2; CDR3 length: 15; CDR3 protein: ASSLAGWPANTGELF
V gene: TRBV28; J gene: TRBJ2-3; CDR3 length: 13; CDR3 protein: ASTPSRSRTDTQY
V gene: TRBV30; J gene: TRBJ2-3; CDR3 length: 12; CDR3 protein: AWNGQAGIRAQY
V gene: TRBV6-6; J gene: TRBJ2-7; CDR3 length: 14; CDR3 protein: ASSPPGTSANYEQY
V gene: TRBV7-9; J gene: TRBJ1-5; CDR3 length: 16; CDR3 protein: ASSLVRDRGYFIQPQH
V gene: TRBV4-3; J gene: TRBJ2-7; CDR3 length: 13; CDR3 protein: ASSQDYQISKEQY
V gene: TRBV11-3; J gene: TRBJ2-1; CDR3 length: 11; CDR3 protein: ASSLAGYNEQF
V gene: TRBV4-3; J gene: TRBJ2-1; CDR3 length: 14; CDR3 protein: ASSQELASSYNEQF
V gene: TRBV7-8; J gene: TRBJ2-7; CDR3 length: 11; CDR3 protein: ASSLRTSVEQY